The 13 T cell receptor beta chains listed next were all sequenced from one sample in a study of blood T cells in healthy people across ages (dated by TCRdb to the mid-2010s). Preparation of the library involved 5' RACE. TCRdb records Illumina HiSeq 2500 as the sequencer. A second about 7 to 11 cycle PCR used a sample-barcoded 5' primer and a J-beta primer mix. Clones were called with MiXCR by TCRdb after fastp trimmed the public reads at Q25, and only in-frame beta chains were retained. All rows with the same CDR3 protein become a single entry with the most common DNA and genes. In all, the sample holds fewer than 650,000 distinct CDR3 sequences, and about 28% of those were seen once. The ten most abundant clones make up over 3.5% of the sample. This sample was also put to use in a study of T cells of mothers and their children.

Sequencing input: blood. These receptors were taken from a boy aged 2 to 10 in good health.

V usage is TRBV5-1 and J usage is TRBJ1-1, with 9 bases lining up with TRBD1. CDR1 is SGHRS and CDR2 is YFSETQ in the germline V gene. The junction had 2 bases not matched to a gene; V was cut back by 2 bases and J by 3 bases. The CDR3 is made up of 14 amino acids. For the CDR3, the DNA is TGCGCCAGCAGCTTACAGGGGGCTTACACTGAAGCTTTCTTT. Its translation: CASSLQGAYTEAFF.

This clonotype was seen a few times. V usage is TRBV25-1 and J usage is TRBJ2-6; D gene uncertain. V was pared by 7 bases and J by 0 bases, with 13 bases between. This CDR3 contains 16 residues. CDR1 MGHDK and CDR2 SYGVNS come from the germline V gene. CDR3 loop: CASIGLSSSGANVLTF. The CDR3 DNA sequence: TGTGCCAGCATTGGGCTGTCGAGCTCTGGGGCCAACGTCCTGACTTTC.

This clonotype showed up just a few times. The rearrangement links TRBV24-1 to TRBJ1-4; TRBD1 is a possible D gene (5 bases). CDR3 length equals 14 residues. Trimming removed 9 bases at V and 0 bases at J, with 10 bases between. Germline CDR1 KGHDR, CDR2 SFDVKD. This CDR3 is CATSRGSTNEKLFF. The CDR3 region has the DNA TGTGCCACCTCTCGGGGCTCAACTAATGAAAAACTGTTTTTT.

The chain has TRBV10-3 and TRBJ2-5; 8 bases map to TRBD2. The end of the DNA fits TRBJ2-1 better, so the J call may be wrong. CDR1 and CDR2 (germline): ENHRY, SYGVKD. CDR3 length: 16 residues. The DNA for the CDR3 is TGTGCCATCAGTGAGTCCAGCGGGAGTGGTTACAATGAGCAGTTCTTC. Translated, it gives CAISESSGSGYNEQFF.

This chain joins TRBV12-3 or TRBV12-4 and TRBJ2-7; D gene unclear. V lost 5 bases to trimming and J lost 0 bases, with 11 bases between them. CDR3 length: 14 amino acids. Here the CDR3 reads CASSPRWGSYEQYF. For the CDR3, the DNA is TGTGCCAGCAGTCCGAGGTGGGGCTCCTACGAGCAGTACTTC.

This clonotype was seen a handful of times. This CDR3 is CSVGTLINEKLFF. In DNA form, the CDR3 reads TGCAGCGTGGGAACACTTATTAATGAAAAACTGTTTTTT. The chain links TRBV29-1 to TRBJ1-4, with D uncertain. Trimming took off 6 bases at V and 4 bases at J, with 12 bases between the two ends. This CDR3 has 13 amino acids. The germline V gene encodes CDR1 SQVTM and CDR2 ANQGSEA.

This clonotype was seen a handful of times. The chain employs TRBV4-2 and TRBJ2-7, with unresolved D. The CDR3 spans 16 residues. Trimming took 0 bases from V and 1 from J, leaving 13 bases between them. Germline V gene lookup returns CDR1 LGHNA and CDR2 YNFKEQ. The CDR3 spells CASSQDRNERSYEQYF. CDR3 coding DNA: TGTGCCAGCAGCCAAGATCGGAACGAGCGATCCTACGAGCAGTACTTC.

This clonotype was seen only a few times. This chain links TRBV7-8 with TRBJ2-3; 9 bases are shared with TRBD2. V shed 5 bases and J 3 bases; nucleotides not matched to a gene: 15. CDR3 length: 18 amino acids. CDR1 and CDR2 from the germline V gene are SGHVS and FQNEAQ. CDR3 nucleotide sequence: TGTGCCAGCAGCCGGCAGAGCGGGAGGACAATTATGACAGATACGCAGTATTTT. Translation: CASSRQSGRTIMTDTQYF.

This clonotype appeared a few times. V usage is TRBV11-2 and J usage is TRBJ1-6, with D tentatively TRBD1 (5 bases). Trimming removed 1 base from V and 14 bases from J, with 21 bases in between. The CDR3 extends over 16 amino acids. Germline CDR1 SGHAT, CDR2 FQNNGV. The CDR3 DNA sequence: TGTGCCAGCAGCTTAGTCGGTGGGAGTGGCGGGGACGCCCTCCACTTT. Its translation is CASSLVGGSGGDALHF.

This chain links TRBV3-1 with TRBJ2-7; D remains ambiguous. The CDR3 has 15 residues. The V end lost 0 bases, the J end lost 0 bases, and 9 bases lay between the germline ends. CDR1 and CDR2 (germline): LGHDT, YNNKEL (reference sequence). The DNA for the CDR3 is TGTGCCAGCAGCCAAGAGCCAGCGAACTCCTACGAGCAGTACTTC. Protein sequence: CASSQEPANSYEQYF.

V usage is TRBV20-1 and J usage is TRBJ2-1; 11 nucleotides agree with TRBD2. The tail of the sequence fits TRBJ2-5 better, so the J call may be wrong. Germline V CDR1 and CDR2: DFQATT, SNEGSKA (reference sequence). CDR3 size: 15 residues. The CDR3 reads CSVGRLAGNQETQYF. The CDR3, as DNA: TGCAGTGTCGGAAGACTAGCGGGAAATCAAGAGACCCAGTACTTC.

This clonotype was found a few times. The V and J genes are TRBV5-5 and TRBJ2-1, with a weak D call TRBD2 (7 bases). CDR3 length equals 15 residues. Deletions cut 6 bases from V and 4 bases from J, with 17 bases between. Germline CDR1 and CDR2: SGHKS and YYEKEE (reference sequence). CDR3 nucleotides: TGTGCCAGCACCCAATGGGGGGGCCCGTACAATGAGCAGTTCTTC. This gives the protein CASTQWGGPYNEQFF.

This clonotype was detected many times. V and J are TRBV7-9 and TRBJ2-5; D perhaps matches TRBD2 (5 bases). Germline loops: CDR1 SEHNR, CDR2 FQNEAQ (reference sequence). The CDR3 totals 12 residues. The V gene lost 2 bases and the J gene lost 6 bases, with 7 bases spanning the gap. CDR3 protein: CASSLSGKTQYF. In DNA form, the CDR3 reads TGTGCCAGCAGCTTATCCGGGAAGACCCAGTACTTC.